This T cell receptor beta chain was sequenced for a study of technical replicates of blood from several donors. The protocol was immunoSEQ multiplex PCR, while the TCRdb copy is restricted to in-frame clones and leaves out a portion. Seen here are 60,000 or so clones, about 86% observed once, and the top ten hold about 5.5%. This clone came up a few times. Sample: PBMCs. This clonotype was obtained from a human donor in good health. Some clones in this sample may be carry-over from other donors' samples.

Here the CDR3 DNA reads TGTGCCAGCAGTTACCCGGCGGGGGGGCCGATTGAGCAGTTCTTC. Protein: CASSYPAGGPIEQFF. The rearrangement uses TRBV6-6 and TRBJ2-1, with 9 positions matching TRBD2. The trim removed 2 bases at V and 9 bases at J, leaving 8 bases unmatched. The CDR3 loop spans 15 amino acids. Germline CDR1 and CDR2: MNHNY and SVGAGI (reference sequence).